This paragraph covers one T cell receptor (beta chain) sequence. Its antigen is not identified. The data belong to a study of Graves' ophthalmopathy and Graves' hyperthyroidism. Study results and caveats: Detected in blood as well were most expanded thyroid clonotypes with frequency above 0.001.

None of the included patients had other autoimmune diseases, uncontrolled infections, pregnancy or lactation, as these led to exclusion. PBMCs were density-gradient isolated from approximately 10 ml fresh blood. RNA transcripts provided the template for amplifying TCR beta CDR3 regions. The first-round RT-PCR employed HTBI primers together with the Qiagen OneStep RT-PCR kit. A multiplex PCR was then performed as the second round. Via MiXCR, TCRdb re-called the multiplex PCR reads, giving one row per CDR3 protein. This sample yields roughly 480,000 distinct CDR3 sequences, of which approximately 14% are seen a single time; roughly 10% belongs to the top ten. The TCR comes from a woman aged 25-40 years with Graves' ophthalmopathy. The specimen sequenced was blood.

The CDR3 loop is CASSQGSQGNSGNTIYF. The CDR3 region has the DNA TGCGCCAGCAGCCAAGGAAGTCAGGGAAACTCTGGAAACACCATATATTTT. The rearrangement joins TRBV4-1 to TRBJ1-3, with a possible D match to TRBD1 (5 bases). V dropped 1 base and J dropped 0 bases, with 13 bases sitting between them. Germline CDR1 is MGHRA and CDR2 is YSYEKL. This CDR3 is 17 amino acids long.